The source of this T cell receptor (beta chain) is a study of blood T cell repertoires in COVID-19. This clone showed up just once. An end of the junction differs from the germline gene, which may be a read error. CDR1 is SGHRS and CDR2 is YFSETQ in the germline V gene. The CDR3 sequence is 17 residues long. The method was immunoSEQ multiplex PCR; TCRdb's version includes in-frame clones alone and lacks a portion of them. Among 80,000 to 95,000 clones listed, 85% to 90% were seen once. The source is a woman of 80 years or more in a cohort sampled during active or convalescent COVID-19. The chain employs TRBV5-1 and TRBJ1-6; D call uncertain. Sequenced material: peripheral blood. The CDR3 sequence: CASRLGEGYARNSPLHF. The CDR3 DNA reads as TGCGCCAGCAGATTGGGCGAGGGCTATGCGCGAAATTCACCCCTCCACTTT. The full variable domain, completed using reference TRBV5-1 and TRBJ1-6, is KAGVTQTPRYLIKTRGQQVTLSCSPISGHRSVSWYQQTPGQGLQFLFEYFSETQRNKGNFPGRFSGRQFSNSRSEMNVSTLELGDSALYLCASRLGEGYARNSPLHFGNGTRLTVT.